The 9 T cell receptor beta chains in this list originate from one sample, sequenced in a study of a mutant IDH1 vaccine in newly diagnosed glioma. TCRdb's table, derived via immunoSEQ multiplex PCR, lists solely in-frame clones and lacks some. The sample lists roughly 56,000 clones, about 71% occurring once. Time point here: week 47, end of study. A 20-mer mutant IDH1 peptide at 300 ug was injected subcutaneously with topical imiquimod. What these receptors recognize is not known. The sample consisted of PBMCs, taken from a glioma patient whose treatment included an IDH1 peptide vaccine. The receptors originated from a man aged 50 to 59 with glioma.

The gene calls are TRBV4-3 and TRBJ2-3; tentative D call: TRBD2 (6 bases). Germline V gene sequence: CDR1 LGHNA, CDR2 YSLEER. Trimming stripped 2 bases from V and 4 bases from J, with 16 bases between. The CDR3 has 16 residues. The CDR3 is CASSQPGRQGPDTQYF. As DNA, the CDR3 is TGCGCCAGCAGCCAACCTGGGAGGCAGGGTCCAGATACGCAGTATTTT.

CDR3 protein: CASSEVPGSYGYTF. CDR3 DNA sequence: TGTGCCAGCAGTGAAGTACCAGGATCCTATGGCTACACCTTC. The chain uses TRBV2 and TRBJ1-2; D gene uncertain. The germline gives CDR1 SNHLY, CDR2 FYNNEI. V was clipped by 1 base and J by 4 bases, with 10 bases between them. The CDR3 consists of 14 residues.

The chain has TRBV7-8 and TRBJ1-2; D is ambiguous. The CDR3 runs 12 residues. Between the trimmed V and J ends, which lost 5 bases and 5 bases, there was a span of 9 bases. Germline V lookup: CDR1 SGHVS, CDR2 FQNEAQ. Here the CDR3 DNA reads TGTGCCAGCAGCGCTTACAGATATGGCTACACCTTC. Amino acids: CASSAYRYGYTF.

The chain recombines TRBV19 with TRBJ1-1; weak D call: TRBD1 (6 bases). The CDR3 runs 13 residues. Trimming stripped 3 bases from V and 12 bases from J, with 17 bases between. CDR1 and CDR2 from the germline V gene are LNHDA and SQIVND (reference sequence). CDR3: CASSITGIGGTFF. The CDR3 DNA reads TGTGCCAGTAGTATTACAGGGATAGGAGGAACTTTCTTT.

The CDR3 region is CASSPSGNEETQYF. The CDR3 DNA follows: TGTGCCAGCAGCCCCAGTGGGAATGAGGAGACCCAGTACTTC. This chain joins TRBV7-9 and TRBJ2-5; D not certain. The CDR3 has 14 amino acids. Germline lookup yields CDR1 SEHNR and CDR2 FQNEAQ (reference sequence). Trimming stripped 5 bases from V and 5 bases from J, with 15 bases between.

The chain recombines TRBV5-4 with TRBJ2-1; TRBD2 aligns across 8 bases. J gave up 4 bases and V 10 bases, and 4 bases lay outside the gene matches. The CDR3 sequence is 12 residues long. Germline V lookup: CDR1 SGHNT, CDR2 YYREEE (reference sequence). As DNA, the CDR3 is TGTGCCGGTACTAGCGGTTACAATGAGCAGTTCTTC. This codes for CAGTSGYNEQFF.

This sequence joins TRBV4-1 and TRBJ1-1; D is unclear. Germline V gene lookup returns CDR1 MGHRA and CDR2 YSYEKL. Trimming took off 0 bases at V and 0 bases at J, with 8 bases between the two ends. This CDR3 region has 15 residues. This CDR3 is CASSQDGGMNTEAFF. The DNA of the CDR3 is TGCGCCAGCAGCCAAGACGGTGGCATGAACACTGAAGCTTTCTTT.

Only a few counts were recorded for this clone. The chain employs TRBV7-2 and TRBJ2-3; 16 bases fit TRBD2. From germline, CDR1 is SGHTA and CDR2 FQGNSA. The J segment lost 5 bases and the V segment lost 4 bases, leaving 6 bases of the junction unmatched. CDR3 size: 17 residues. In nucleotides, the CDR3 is TGTGCCAGCAGCTCAGGGACTAGCGGGGGGGCGGTAGATACGCAGTATTTT. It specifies CASSSGTSGGAVDTQYF.

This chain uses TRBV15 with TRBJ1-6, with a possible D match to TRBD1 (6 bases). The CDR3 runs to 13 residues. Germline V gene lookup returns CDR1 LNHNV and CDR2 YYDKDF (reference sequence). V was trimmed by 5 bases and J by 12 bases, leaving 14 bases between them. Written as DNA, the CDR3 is TGTGCCACCAGCCCAACAGGGATCGGACCCCTCCACTTT. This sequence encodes CATSPTGIGPLHF. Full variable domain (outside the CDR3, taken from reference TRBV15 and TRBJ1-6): DAMVIQNPRYQVTQFGKPVTLSCSQTLNHNVMYWYQQKSSQAPKLLFHYYDKDFNNEADTPDNFQSRRPNTSFCFLDIRSPGLGDTAMYLCATSPTGIGPLHFGNGTRLTVT.